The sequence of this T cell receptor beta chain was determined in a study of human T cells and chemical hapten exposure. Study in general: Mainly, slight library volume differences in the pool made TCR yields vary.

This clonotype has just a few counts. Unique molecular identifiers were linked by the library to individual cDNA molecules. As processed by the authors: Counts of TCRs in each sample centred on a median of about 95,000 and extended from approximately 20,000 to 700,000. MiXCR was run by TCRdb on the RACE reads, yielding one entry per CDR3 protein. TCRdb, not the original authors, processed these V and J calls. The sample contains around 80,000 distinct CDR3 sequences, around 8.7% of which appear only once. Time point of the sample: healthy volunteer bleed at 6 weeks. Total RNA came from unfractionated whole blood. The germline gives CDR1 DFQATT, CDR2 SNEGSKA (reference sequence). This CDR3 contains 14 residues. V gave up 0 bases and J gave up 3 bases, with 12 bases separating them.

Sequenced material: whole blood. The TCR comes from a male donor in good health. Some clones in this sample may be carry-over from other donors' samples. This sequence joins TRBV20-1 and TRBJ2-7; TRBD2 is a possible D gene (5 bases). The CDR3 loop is CSARDTGISYEQYF. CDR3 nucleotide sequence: TGCAGTGCTAGAGATACCGGGATTAGCTACGAGCAGTACTTC.